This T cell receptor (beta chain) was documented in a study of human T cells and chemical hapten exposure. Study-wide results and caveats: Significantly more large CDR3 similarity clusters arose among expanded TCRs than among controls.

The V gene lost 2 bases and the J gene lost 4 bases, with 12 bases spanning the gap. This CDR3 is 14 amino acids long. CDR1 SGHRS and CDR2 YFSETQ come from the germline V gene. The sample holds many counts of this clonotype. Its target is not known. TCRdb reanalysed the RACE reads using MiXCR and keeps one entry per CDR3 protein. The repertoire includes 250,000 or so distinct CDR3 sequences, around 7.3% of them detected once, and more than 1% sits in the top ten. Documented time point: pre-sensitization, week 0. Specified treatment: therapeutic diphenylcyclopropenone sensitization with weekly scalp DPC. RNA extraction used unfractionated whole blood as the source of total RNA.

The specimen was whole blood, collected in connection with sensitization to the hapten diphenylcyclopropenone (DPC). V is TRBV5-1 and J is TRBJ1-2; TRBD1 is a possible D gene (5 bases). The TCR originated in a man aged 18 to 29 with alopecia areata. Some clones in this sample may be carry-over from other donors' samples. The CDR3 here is CASSFGAPGYGYTF. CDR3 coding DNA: TGCGCCAGCAGCTTCGGGGCTCCCGGCTATGGCTACACCTTC.